This passage covers 13 T cell receptor beta chains from one sample sequenced in a study of shared clonotypes between healthy human individuals. Profiling relied on immunoSEQ multiplex PCR, and the TCRdb table lists in-frame clones only, not all of them. Of roughly 2 million clones in the sample, approximately 94% were seen once. Naive CD8 populations comprised CD45RO-negative cells positively selected for CCR7, excluding terminally differentiated effector memory CD45RA+ cells. The sequencing sample was made of naive CD8+ T cells sorted from blood. The origin of the receptors is a man aged 18-30 years in good health.

J is TRBJ2-5 and V is TRBV28; a weak D match, TRBD2 (5 bases). The length of the CDR3 is 15 residues. The germline gives CDR1 MDHEN, CDR2 SYDVKM. The ends were cut back, 3 bases at V and 2 bases at J, with 13 bases in the middle. The CDR3 here is CASSFGLAPQETQYF. CDR3 nucleotide sequence: TGTGCCAGCAGTTTCGGGCTAGCACCACAAGAGACCCAGTACTTC. The variable domain in full, completed from reference TRBV28 and TRBJ2-5, reads DVKVTQSSRYLVKRTGEKVFLECVQDMDHENMFWYRQDPGLGLRLIYFSYDVKMKEKGDIPEGYSVSREKKERFSLILESASTNQTSMYLCASSFGLAPQETQYFGPGTRLLVL.

The rearrangement joins TRBV14 to TRBJ2-1; no firm D call. V gave up 4 bases and J gave up 1 base, with 14 bases separating them. CDR1 is SGHDN, CDR2 FVKESK, per germline. The CDR3 totals 16 residues. CDR3 sequence: CASSPITGSSYNEQFF. Here the CDR3 DNA reads TGTGCCAGCAGCCCCATTACGGGTTCGTCCTACAATGAGCAGTTCTTC.

This clone was recorded a few times. The J gene is TRBJ1-5, the V gene TRBV10-3; D remains ambiguous. Trimming took 4 bases from V and 4 from J, leaving 8 bases between them. The germline V gene has CDR1 ENHRY and CDR2 SYGVKD. The CDR3 loop spans 13 amino acids. As DNA, the CDR3 is TGTGCCATCAGTGGCCGCGTAAATCAGCCCCAGCATTTT. Translated, it gives CAISGRVNQPQHF.

The V call is TRBV5-6, the J call TRBJ2-7; D ambiguous. This CDR3 region has 14 residues. The germline V gene encodes CDR1 SGHDT and CDR2 YYEEEE. Trimming took off 2 bases at V and 0 bases at J, with 9 bases between the two ends. CDR3 nucleotides: TGTGCCAGCAGCTTCGGGCACCCCTCCTACGAGCAGTACTTC. The encoded protein is CASSFGHPSYEQYF.

This chain joins TRBV30 and TRBJ2-2, with D maybe TRBD2 (6 bases). Per the germline V gene, CDR1 is GTSNPN and CDR2 is SVGIG (reference sequence). Trimming left V 3 bases short and J 8 bases short, with 22 bases between. The CDR3 has 16 amino acids. CDR3 region: CAWSALGWRDRGELFF. CDR3 coding DNA: TGTGCCTGGAGCGCCCTTGGTTGGCGGGATAGGGGGGAGCTGTTTTTT.

The genes are TRBV6-1 and TRBJ2-7; a weak D match, TRBD1 (7 bases). V lost 0 bases and J lost 5, with 17 bases in between. The CDR3 contains 16 residues. Germline values: CDR1 MNHNS, CDR2 SASEGT. The CDR3 sequence is CASSEAGTEEGDEQYF. CDR3 nucleotides: TGTGCCAGCAGTGAAGCCGGGACAGAGGAGGGAGACGAGCAGTACTTC.

The chain is built from TRBV9 and TRBJ2-7; D possibly corresponds to TRBD2 (6 bases). Per the germline V gene, CDR1 is SGDLS and CDR2 is YYNGEE. V dropped 3 bases and J dropped 3 bases, with 13 bases sitting between them. The CDR3 totals 14 residues. CDR3 bases: TGTGCCAGCAGCGCGACCAATAGCGGCTACGAGCAGTACTTC. Translated: CASSATNSGYEQYF.

The genes are TRBV5-8 and TRBJ2-5; TRBD2 matches at 15 bases. The germline CDR1 and CDR2 sequences are SGHTS and YDEGEE. The ends lost 4 bases at V and 2 bases at J; junction bases unmatched: 9. The CDR3 sequence is 18 residues long. The CDR3 reads CASSPGLAGGSGQETQYF. CDR3 sequence (DNA): TGTGCCAGCAGCCCGGGACTAGCGGGAGGAAGTGGGCAAGAGACCCAGTACTTC.

This chain connects TRBV5-6 to TRBJ2-3; 7 positions agree with TRBD2. With V trimmed by 6 bases and J by 5 bases, 18 bases remained unmatched. The length of the CDR3 is 17 residues. Germline V gene data show CDR1 as SGHDT and CDR2 as YYEEEE. The CDR3 coding sequence is TGTGCCAGCAACATTCCCTCCACGGGAGGATTACTAGATACGCAGTATTTT. Encoded protein: CASNIPSTGGLLDTQYF.

Concerning this clone: An end of the junction does not agree with germline; a read error may underlie this. The chain carries TRBV10-3 and TRBJ1-1; TRBD1 aligns across 7 bases. Germline V lookup: CDR1 ENHRY, CDR2 SYGVKD. This CDR3 region has 15 residues. The CDR3 spells CSISEGQGVNTEAFF. DNA of the CDR3: TGTTCCATCAGTGAGGGGCAGGGGGTGAACACTGAAGCTTTCTTT.

The chain combines TRBV4-3 with TRBJ2-7, with TRBD2 identical over 8 bases. In germline, CDR1 is LGHNA, CDR2 YSLEER. The CDR3 spans 15 residues. The V and J ends lost 0 bases and 3 bases, in that order; junction bases with no gene match: 4. The CDR3 DNA reads TGCGCCAGCAGCCAAGAGTTAGCGGGAAGCTACGAGCAGTACTTC. Translating gives CASSQELAGSYEQYF.

CDR3 sequence reads: CASRHTGEGNNQPQHF. The DNA of the CDR3 is TGTGCCAGCAGACATACAGGGGAAGGTAACAATCAGCCCCAGCATTTT. The V gene is TRBV27, the J gene TRBJ1-5; 7 bases line up with TRBD1. The germline CDR1 and CDR2 sequences are MNHEY and SMNVEV (reference sequence). There are 16 residues in the CDR3. V lost 6 bases, J lost 3 bases, and 11 bases stayed unmatched.

This clone has just a few counts. The sample has other DNA sequences that encode this CDR3 too. The chain joins TRBV19 to TRBJ2-7; TRBD1 aligns across 10 bases. CDR1 LNHDA and CDR2 SQIVND come from the germline V gene (reference sequence). The CDR3 covers 15 residues. V was clipped by 6 bases and J by 2 bases; unmatched bases: 7. The CDR3 DNA reads as TGTGCCAGTAGCCTCCGGGACAGGGGTCCCTACGAGCAGTACTTC. Translating gives CASSLRDRGPYEQYF.